These 2 T cell receptor beta chains share one sample of origin, sequenced in a study of cytomegalovirus exposure and HLA in healthy donors. Researchers ran the PCR with 60 Vbeta and 13 Jbeta primers. The method was immunoSEQ multiplex PCR; TCRdb's version includes in-frame clones alone and lacks a portion of them. Seen here are 50,000 or so clones, approximately 65% observed once, and the top ten hold just under 6.5%. The sample taken for sequencing was PBMCs. All receptors come from a man between 25 and 39 years old in good health and CMV-seronegative.

V gene TRBV4-2 combines with J gene TRBJ1-5, with D possibly being TRBD1 (5 bases). Germline loops: CDR1 LGHNA, CDR2 YNFKEQ. This CDR3 has 15 residues. V was cut by 4 bases and J by 3 bases, with 13 bases left in between. CDR3 sequence: CASSPLTGDNQPQHF. For the CDR3, the DNA is TGTGCCAGCAGCCCGCTTACAGGAGACAATCAGCCCCAGCATTTT.

This clone was recorded a few times. The chain couples TRBV4-1 to TRBJ1-5; D remains unclear. Germline V gene sequence: CDR1 MGHRA, CDR2 YSYEKL. There are 14 residues in the CDR3. The ends were cut back, 4 bases at V and 2 bases at J, with 9 bases in the middle. The CDR3 loop reads CASSLGLGNQPQHF. Here the CDR3 DNA reads TGCGCCAGCAGCCTAGGACTGGGCAATCAGCCCCAGCATTTT.